This T cell receptor beta chain is drawn from a study of T cell repertoires in ileal Crohn's disease (dated by TCRdb to between 2017 and 2020). Turning to the overall study: At the time of surgery, approximately 35% of patients were active smokers, and the median duration of disease was roughly eight years. All patients had surgery for a complication: stricturing disease in approximately 60% and penetrating disease in 39%. Roughly half of the patients were given postoperative therapy, with some 10 receiving thiopurines and under 20 receiving anti-TNF agents. TCR repertoire analysis was done in 50 or so Crohn's disease patients from a prospective multicentre cohort. The study was conducted in parallel with a multicentre cohort built to find predictors of early endoscopic recurrence after ileocolonic resection. Endoscopic postoperative recurrence was defined as a Rutgeerts score above i0. A total of roughly 170 mucosal samples from about 50 patients were sequenced, with samples obtained at several locations on the surgical specimen and at postoperative endoscopy. What the research found in general, with its limitations: More high-frequency clones were carried by sorted CD8 T cells than by CD4 T cells, suggesting that mucosal expansions were mainly CD8. Higher percentages of high-frequency clones at the time of surgery were linked to endoscopic recurrence, and every patient with clonality above 26.8% (18/57) had recurrence. A significantly higher proportion of clonal expansions was observed in active smokers at surgery than in non-smokers (about 25% vs 20%, p=0.02). Only a subgroup of patients, of unstated size, had mucosal CD4 and CD8 T cells sorted and sequenced.

Five hundred nanograms of biopsy DNA per sample were submitted for commercial TCRB immunosequencing. A two-step, amplification bias-controlled multiplex PCR was used by Adaptive Biotechnology to amplify CDR3 regions from genomic DNA. The first PCR used primers for every V and J gene segment; the second PCR added barcodes and Illumina adapters. CDR3 libraries were sequenced using an Illumina instrument. Under the source paper's analysis protocol: The analysis used both the pipelines supplied by the vendor and custom analysis of the raw data in R/Bioconductor with R version 3.3.0. Clonality, which ranges from 0 to 1, was calculated as the inverse of the normalised Shannon entropy across all productive clones. The repertoire share taken up by the top 100 clones defined high-frequency clones, and only clones that passed a 95% confidence test were kept. Repertoire diversity was measured with the Simpson index, and overlap between samples was measured with the Morisita-Horn index. The source is immuneACCESS, and TCRdb retained only in-frame sequences with V and J called. Part of the clones is not carried over; for the studies checked, unresolved V genes explain less than half of this, and the remainder is unexplained. D and trimming were read from the DNA, whereas the V and J calls and clone size are those reported in that table. Within this sample are over 5,500 clones, with around 75% of them counted one time only. The ten most abundant clones make up 15% to 20% of the sample.

To be eligible, patients had to be adults with ileal or ileocolonic Crohn's disease and an indication for ileocolonic resection. Whole ileal mucosal biopsies were stored frozen at -80°C before DNA extraction. A TRizol-based method was used to extract genomic DNA from the frozen whole biopsies, and the DNA was quantified with a NanoDrop 2000 spectrophotometer. The junction shows trimming of 3 bases on V and 2 bases on J, plus 11 bases between the germline ends. The CDR3 goes from the cysteine to the phenylalanine over 14 residues. Just the 42-base CDR3 DNA is kept, in frame starting at base 1. CDR1 and CDR2 were assigned from the germline V gene as KGHSH and LQKENI. Worth noting for this clone: There is no known antigen for this receptor. No quality values exist for individual bases; no much larger clone is one base distant.

The sample comprised ileal tissue. The clonotype comes from an adult with Crohn's disease. This sequence uses TRBV18 and TRBJ2-7; the D region possibly corresponds to TRBD1 (6 bases align). Read as DNA, the sequence is TGTGCCAGCTCACCTCGGGCAGGGGCCTACGAGCAGTACTTC. This yields the protein CASSPRAGAYEQYF.